Each of the 30 T cell receptor beta chains below was sequenced from the same sample in a study of blood T cell repertoires in COVID-19 (dated by TCRdb to about 2020). To prepare the library, the immunoSEQ multiplex PCR assay was applied. TCRdb took over this immuneACCESS table, retaining in-frame rearrangements with V and J assigned. Such tables are incomplete; in checked studies, under half of the missing clones stem from an unresolved V gene, and the remainder is unexplained. Here the sample has tens of thousands of clones; about 85% occur a single time. 10% to 15% of the sample is in the top ten clones. The specimen was peripheral blood. The origin of the receptors is a human donor in a cohort sampled during active COVID-19.

The V call is TRBV5-1, the J call TRBJ1-3, with D perhaps TRBD1 (6 bases). CDR3 length: 16 amino acids. Germline assignment: CDR1 SGHRS and CDR2 YFSETQ. The ends were cut back, 0 bases at V and 0 bases at J, with 10 bases in the middle. The CDR3 nucleotides are TGCGCCAGCAGCTTGGGACAGGCGGGCTCTGGAAACACCATATATTTT. This sequence encodes CASSLGQAGSGNTIYF.

The chain carries TRBV23-1 and TRBJ2-7; TRBD1 might be the D (6 bases). TRBV23-1 is marked as an open reading frame, function uncertain. The CDR3 is 16 amino acids. Trimming stripped 2 bases from V and 6 bases from J, with 20 bases between. The CDR3 bases are TGCGCCAGCAGTCAAGAATCAGCGACAGGCAACTTCGAGCAGTACTTC. Translation: CASSQESATGNFEQYF.

The chain couples TRBV7-6 to TRBJ2-1, with D uncertain. The ends were cut back, 2 bases at V and 3 bases at J, with 8 bases in the middle. Germline V gene lookup returns CDR1 SGHVS and CDR2 FNYEAQ. The CDR3 length is 14 residues. CDR3 coding DNA: TGTGCCAGCAGCTTACTCAGTGGCTACAATGAGCAGTTCTTC. This translates into CASSLLSGYNEQFF.

V is TRBV5-6 and J is TRBJ2-5, with 7 bases that match TRBD2. This CDR3 spans 16 amino acids. The germline gives CDR1 SGHDT, CDR2 YYEEEE. The junction had 8 bases not matched to a gene; V was cut back by 2 bases and J by 1 base. The CDR3 DNA is TGTGCCAGCAGCTTTGGGGGAGGGAGGTTCCAAGAGACCCAGTACTTC. Protein sequence: CASSFGGGRFQETQYF.

V and J are TRBV3-1 (or the pseudogene TRBV3-2) and TRBJ1-1; D unresolved. The germline V gene encodes CDR1 LGHDT and CDR2 YNNKEL (reference sequence). With 4 bases removed from V and 0 bases from J, the gap between germline ends came to 12 bases. The CDR3 spans 15 residues. The CDR3 bases are TGTGCCAGCAGCCGGGGTAGCGGGTTGAACACTGAAGCTTTCTTT. Translated: CASSRGSGLNTEAFF.

J is TRBJ2-2 and V is TRBV9, with 11 nucleotides matching TRBD1. V lost 4 bases and J lost 5; bases outside the gene matches: 7. Germline loops: CDR1 SGDLS, CDR2 YYNGEE. This CDR3 has 16 residues. The CDR3 nucleotides read TGTGCCAGCAGCTTTACCGGGACAGGGGGAACCGGGGAGCTGTTTTTT. This encodes CASSFTGTGGTGELFF.

The rearrangement joins TRBV7-9 to TRBJ1-6; weak D call: TRBD1 (6 bases). The CDR3 contains 15 residues. CDR1 SEHNR and CDR2 FQNEAQ come from the germline V gene (reference sequence). V lost 2 bases, J lost 3 bases, and 8 bases lay in between. CDR3 nucleotides: TGTGCCAGCAGCTTACAGGGACACTATAATTCACCCCTCCACTTT. Translated: CASSLQGHYNSPLHF.

The V gene is TRBV5-1, the J gene TRBJ2-3; possibly TRBD2 for D (7 bases). CDR1 is SGHRS and CDR2 is YFSETQ in the germline V gene. There are 17 residues in the CDR3. The V end lost 0 bases, the J end lost 3 bases, and 17 bases lay between the germline ends. This CDR3 is CASSLDGGGWMTDTQYF. The CDR3 DNA sequence: TGCGCCAGCAGCTTGGATGGCGGGGGCTGGATGACAGATACGCAGTATTTT.

CDR3 protein: CASSLRTGGTYEQYF. In DNA form, the CDR3 reads TGCGCCAGCAGCTTGCGAACAGGGGGAACCTACGAGCAGTACTTC. The V and J genes are TRBV5-1 and TRBJ2-7, with TRBD1 matching over 8 bases. Germline CDR1 reads SGHRS; CDR2 reads YFSETQ. Unmatched junction bases numbered 5, after V lost 1 base and J lost 2 bases. CDR3 length equals 15 residues.

V is TRBV5-1 and J is TRBJ2-6; 12 bases line up with TRBD2. This CDR3 is built from 19 residues. J lost 4 bases, V lost 2 bases, and 10 bases had no gene match. Germline lookup yields CDR1 SGHRS and CDR2 YFSETQ. CDR3 DNA: TGCGCCAGCAGCTTCCAGACTAGCGGGGGAATGAGCGGGGCCAACGTCCTGACTTTC. Encoded protein: CASSFQTSGGMSGANVLTF.

The V gene is TRBV7-2, the J gene TRBJ2-1; 11 positions match TRBD1. From germline, CDR1 is SGHTA and CDR2 FQGNSA. The CDR3 length is 15 residues. V gave up 5 bases and J gave up 5 bases; unmatched junction bases: 5. The CDR3 nucleotides read TGTGCCAGCAGCCCTGAGGGACAGGGGGACAATGAGCAGTTCTTC. Its protein product is CASSPEGQGDNEQFF.

The V call is TRBV12-3 or TRBV12-4, the J call TRBJ2-3; 8 bases align to TRBD2. The V segment lost 8 bases and the J segment 8 bases; nucleotides outside the gene matches: 6. The length of the CDR3 is 12 residues. The CDR3 region has the DNA TGTGCCAGCGGTCCCGGGGGGGGTACGCAGTATTTT. This gives the protein CASGPGGGTQYF.

V gene TRBV27 combines with J gene TRBJ2-1, with 10 bases identical to TRBD2. The CDR3 length is 17 residues. Germline values: CDR1 MNHEY, CDR2 SMNVEV (reference sequence). V lost 2 bases, J lost 8 bases, and 12 bases stayed unmatched. The CDR3 DNA is TGTGCCAGCAGTTTACCGCCCATCCGACTAGCGGGCCATGAGCAGTTCTTC. It is translated as CASSLPPIRLAGHEQFF.

The chain has TRBV29-1 and TRBJ2-3; possible D gene TRBD2, 6 bases. This CDR3 contains 14 residues. The germline V gene has CDR1 SQVTM and CDR2 ANQGSEA. The ends were cut back, 6 bases at V and 2 bases at J, with 15 bases in the middle. For the CDR3, the DNA is TGCAGCGTGCCGGGGGTGTCCTACACAGATACGCAGTATTTT. Protein sequence: CSVPGVSYTDTQYF.

This rearrangement joins TRBV2 to TRBJ2-3; no reliable D call. Germline V CDR1 and CDR2: SNHLY, FYNNEI. The CDR3 length is 14 residues. The germline V and J ends were trimmed by 7 bases and 0 bases, with 11 bases remaining between them. The CDR3 is CASNPRTSTDTQYF. In DNA form, the CDR3 reads TGTGCCAGCAATCCCAGAACGAGCACAGATACGCAGTATTTT.

The chain uses TRBV3-1 (or the pseudogene TRBV3-2) and TRBJ2-2; the D is unclear. Germline V gene data show CDR1 as LGHDT and CDR2 as YNNKEL (reference sequence). The CDR3 sequence is 13 residues long. With 4 bases removed from V and 6 bases from J, the gap between germline ends came to 9 bases. CDR3 loop: CASSLNSPGELFF. The CDR3 region has the DNA TGTGCCAGCAGCCTAAACAGCCCCGGGGAGCTGTTTTTT.

The CDR3 DNA follows: TGTGCCAGCTCGCAACGGGGGGGGGAGACCCAGTACTTC. Its translation is CASSQRGGETQYF. The rearrangement links TRBV27 to TRBJ2-5; 8 bases map to TRBD2. CDR3 length: 13 residues. V dropped 8 bases and J dropped 5; count of bases not matched to a gene: 7. Germline V gene sequence: CDR1 MNHEY, CDR2 SMNVEV (reference sequence).

This clone has only a few counts. The V gene is TRBV4-2, the J gene TRBJ1-5; no clear D. The V end was cut by 0 bases, the J end by 0 bases, with 6 bases between. This CDR3 region has 15 residues. The germline gives CDR1 LGHNA, CDR2 YNFKEQ. In nucleotides, the CDR3 is TGTGCCAGCAGCCAAGACGTCTATAGCAATCAGCCCCAGCATTTT. Translation gives CASSQDVYSNQPQHF.

This clone occurred once. The rearrangement joins TRBV6-1 to TRBJ2-3; D is perhaps TRBD2 (5 bases). Germline-derived CDR1 and CDR2 are MNHNS and SASEGT. Trimming took 1 base from V and 6 from J, leaving 14 bases between them. The CDR3 contains 15 residues. The CDR3 is CASSEGSAGRDTQYF. The DNA of the CDR3 is TGTGCCAGCAGTGAAGGCTCGGCGGGTCGGGATACGCAGTATTTT.

The genes are TRBV6-5 and TRBJ2-7, with 8 nucleotides matching TRBD2. Losses at the gene ends were 5 bases for V and 6 bases for J; bases not matched to a gene: 12. Looked up from germline, CDR1 is MNHEY and CDR2 is SVGAGI. The CDR3 is made up of 15 amino acids. As DNA, the CDR3 is TGTGCCAGCAGTCCCTCGGGGGGGAACTCGGGCGAGCAGTACTTC. Translation gives CASSPSGGNSGEQYF.

CDR3 residues: CASSLRITDSFNYGYTF. The CDR3 nucleotides read TGCGCCAGCAGCTTACGCATCACGGACAGTTTTAACTATGGCTACACCTTC. The gene calls are TRBV5-1 and TRBJ1-2; a possible D gene is TRBD1 (6 bases). Deletions cut 2 bases from V and 1 base from J, with 18 bases between. This CDR3 is 17 amino acids long. Germline values: CDR1 SGHRS, CDR2 YFSETQ.

V is TRBV5-1 and J is TRBJ1-3; 7 bases agree with TRBD1. V shed 1 base, J shed 1 base, and the junction held 2 bases outside the gene matches. CDR1 and CDR2 from the germline V gene are SGHRS and YFSETQ. The CDR3 length is 15 residues. CDR3 DNA sequence: TGCGCCAGCAGCTTGTCGACAGGGTCTGGAAACACCATATATTTT. Translating it yields CASSLSTGSGNTIYF. Variable domain in full (rest from reference TRBV5-1 and TRBJ1-3): KAGVTQTPRYLIKTRGQQVTLSCSPISGHRSVSWYQQTPGQGLQFLFEYFSETQRNKGNFPGRFSGRQFSNSRSEMNVSTLELGDSALYLCASSLSTGSGNTIYFGEGSWLTVV.

V and J are TRBV6-2 or TRBV6-3 and TRBJ2-5; no firm D call. The CDR3 length is 12 residues. Germline V gene sequence: CDR1 MNHEY, CDR2 SVGEGT. Trimming took 4 bases from V and 6 from J, leaving 9 bases between them. CDR3 in amino acids: CASSLRGKTQYF. CDR3 nucleotide sequence: TGTGCCAGCAGTTTGAGAGGAAAGACCCAGTACTTC.

The rearrangement links TRBV30 to TRBJ2-3; 10 bases are shared with TRBD2. CDR3 length: 16 residues. J gave up 7 bases and V 2 bases, and 12 bases lay outside the gene matches. Germline V CDR1 and CDR2: GTSNPN, SVGIG (reference sequence). The CDR3 sequence: CAWSTQAGGVLHTQYF. CDR3 coding DNA: TGTGCCTGGAGTACCCAAGCGGGGGGGGTCTTACATACGCAGTATTTT.

This clone was seen a few times. The rearrangement joins TRBV19 to TRBJ2-6, with D perhaps matching TRBD1 (6 bases). The germline V and J ends were trimmed by 6 bases and 1 base, with 19 bases remaining between them. This CDR3 is built from 18 residues. CDR1 and CDR2 from the germline V gene are LNHDA and SQIVND (reference sequence). CDR3 sequence: CASRRGFKSPSGANVLTF. DNA of the CDR3: TGTGCCAGTAGGAGGGGGTTCAAATCGCCGTCTGGGGCCAACGTCCTGACTTTC.

This clone was found once. The V and J genes are TRBV28 and TRBJ2-7; 7 nucleotides agree with TRBD1. V lost 6 bases and J lost 6; bases outside the gene matches: 17. The CDR3 loop spans 16 amino acids. Germline assignment: CDR1 MDHEN and CDR2 SYDVKM. The CDR3 protein is CASRTTRPGTACEQYF. DNA for the CDR3: TGTGCCAGCAGGACAACTCGACCCGGGACAGCCTGCGAGCAGTACTTC.

The V and J genes are TRBV10-1 and TRBJ2-5, with D possibly TRBD2 on 6 matching bases. V gave up 5 bases and J gave up 5 bases, with 9 bases separating them. Germline lookup yields CDR1 WNHNN and CDR2 SYGVQD (reference sequence). CDR3 length equals 12 residues. The CDR3 DNA follows: TGCGCCAGCAGTCCTAGCGTGGAGACCCAGTACTTC. It yields the protein CASSPSVETQYF.

The chain combines TRBV11-2 with TRBJ1-6, with 10 bases matching TRBD1. The germline V gene has CDR1 SGHAT and CDR2 FQNNGV. CDR3 length: 15 amino acids. The V segment lost 5 bases and the J segment 7 bases; nucleotides outside the gene matches: 5. Written as DNA, the CDR3 is TGTGCCAGCAGCACCTCGGGACAGGGGAATTCACCCCTCCACTTT. Protein: CASSTSGQGNSPLHF.

The chain links TRBV24-1 to TRBJ2-4; no clear D. Germline V gives CDR1 KGHDR, CDR2 SFDVKD. The V end lost 4 bases, the J end lost 9 bases, and 12 bases lay between the germline ends. CDR3 length: 13 residues. CDR3 sequence: CATSESGHGIQYF. The CDR3, as DNA: TGTGCCACCAGTGAGTCCGGTCATGGCATTCAGTACTTC.

The gene calls are TRBV7-2 and TRBJ1-1; D not resolved. Germline loops: CDR1 SGHTA, CDR2 FQGNSA. Trimming took 4 bases from V and 1 from J, leaving 7 bases between them. The CDR3 extends over 13 amino acids. CDR3 in amino acids: CASSSQRNTEAFF. DNA of the CDR3: TGTGCCAGCAGCTCGCAGCGGAACACTGAAGCTTTCTTT.